This T cell receptor beta chain was captured by sequencing in a study of cytomegalovirus exposure and HLA in healthy donors. Study outcomes and limitations: Overall, approximately 150 TCR beta chains were annotated as cytomegalovirus-associated. Reports indicated that the classifier achieved high specificity and sensitivity in diagnosing cytomegalovirus status.

Germline CDR1 and CDR2: MNHEY and SVGAGI. V was pared by 4 bases and J by 2 bases, with 5 bases between. There are 13 residues in the CDR3. In the PCR, 60 Vbeta and 13 Jbeta primers were used. Some clones are missing from TCRdb's copy, which holds only in-frame ones; the method was immunoSEQ multiplex PCR. The sample lists approximately 200,000 clones, 79% seen once, with approximately 1.4% in the top ten. A remark on this clone: The antigen is unknown.

Sequencing was performed on PBMCs. The source is a girl under 18 in good health and CMV-seropositive. This chain joins TRBV6-5 and TRBJ1-4, with unresolved D. Here the CDR3 DNA reads TGTGCCAGCAGTTTCCGGACTAATGAAAAACTGTTTTTT. Protein: CASSFRTNEKLFF.